This T cell receptor (beta chain) was found in a study of technical replicates of blood from a few donors. Measured with immunoSEQ multiplex PCR; TCRdb has only the in-frame clones, and not every one. This repertoire shows 65,000 to 85,000 clones, 96% found once; its top ten account for roughly 0.33%. This CDR3 is built from 15 residues. V was pared by 4 bases and J by 5 bases, with 18 bases between. CDR1 MNHNY and CDR2 SVGAGI come from the germline V gene (reference sequence). The J gene is TRBJ2-7, the V gene TRBV6-6; D is possibly TRBD2 (6 bases). The TCR sequence derives from a human donor in good health. Sequenced material: T cells isolated from PBMCs. DNA of the CDR3: TGTGCCAGCAGTTCCTCCGGAACTGGGGGGAACGAGCAGTACTTC. Translated, it gives CASSSSGTGGNEQYF.